This T cell receptor beta chain was obtained from a study of cytomegalovirus exposure and HLA in healthy donors. Findings and caveats of the study: The authors enumerated around 150 TCR beta chains as linked to cytomegalovirus. Associated with HLA alleles at 0.05 false discovery rate in a later analysis were 16,951 TCR beta sequences. Many donors shared some public TCRs, even though most TCR sequences were rare.

PCR involved 60 Vbeta and 13 Jbeta primers. The table came from immunoSEQ multiplex PCR; TCRdb's copy has only in-frame clones and leaves some out. The sample includes about 140,000 clones. On this clone itself: Antigen specificity is unknown.

The germline gives CDR1 SGHDT, CDR2 YYEEEE. The CDR3 has 15 amino acids. V was clipped by 4 bases and J by 0 bases; unmatched bases: 3. This chain links TRBV5-6 with TRBJ2-7; 11 nucleotides match TRBD2. This receptor was obtained from a man aged 35 to 55 in good health and CMV-seronegative. Sequencing was performed on PBMCs. In DNA, the CDR3 is TGTGCCAGCAGCATAGGACTAGCGGGCTCCTACGAGCAGTACTTC. It translates to CASSIGLAGSYEQYF. The variable domain in full, with the rest retrieved from reference TRBV5-6 and TRBJ2-7, is DAGVTQSPTHLIKTRGQQVTLRCSPKSGHDTVSWYQQALGQGPQFIFQYYEEEERQRGNFPDRFSGHQFPNYSSELNVNALLLGDSALYLCASSIGLAGSYEQYFGPGTRLTVT.